This T cell receptor (beta chain) was sequenced in a study of cytomegalovirus exposure and HLA in healthy donors. Study conclusions and caveats: Being productive about 87% or about 30% of the time was typical of most TCR beta V segments in an earlier analysis.

CDR3 length: 17 residues. Germline values: CDR1 LGHNA, CDR2 YSLEER. The J segment lost 4 bases and the V segment lost 0 bases, leaving 11 bases of the junction unmatched. With respect to this clone: Its matching antigen is unknown.

A multiplex PCR was run with 60 Vbeta primers and 13 Jbeta primers. Clones were sequenced by immunoSEQ multiplex PCR, and TCRdb holds only the in-frame ones, with some missing. The sample data list tens of thousands of clones. The sequence was collected from a woman in her forties or fifties in good health and CMV-seropositive. Sequenced sample: PBMCs. The chain couples TRBV4-3 to TRBJ1-1, with TRBD1 matching over 7 bases. The CDR3 sequence is CASSQDPHRGSATEAFF. Written as DNA, the CDR3 is TGCGCCAGCAGCCAAGATCCTCACAGGGGTTCGGCCACTGAAGCTTTCTTT.